This T cell receptor beta chain emerged from a study of T-cell reconstitution after alpha-beta-depleted transplantation in children. Per germline, CDR1 SGHAT and CDR2 FQNNGV. This CDR3 has 16 residues. Unmatched junction bases numbered 9, after V lost 4 bases and J lost 6 bases. Library preparation (for TCRbeta) was performed with unique molecular identifiers. TCRdb analysed the PCR reads with MiXCR anew, one entry per CDR3 protein. The data hold more than 450,000 distinct CDR3 sequences, with approximately 20% observed a single time. This clonotype was observed a handful of times. The sequencing used PBMCs from the stem cell graft donor, collected from the stem cell graft. This sequence originates from a human donor who donated a stem cell graft to a child with acute lymphoblastic leukemia. This sequence joins TRBV11-2 and TRBJ2-1, with 10 bases matching TRBD2. The CDR3 nucleotides are TGTGCCAGCAGCTCAGAGGGACTAGCGCTCAGCAATGAGCAGTTCTTC. Amino acid sequence: CASSSEGLALSNEQFF.